The 14 T cell receptor beta chains below come from one sample, sequenced in a study of OX40 agonist ivuxolimab in advanced cancers. Libraries were prepared by immunoSEQ multiplex PCR; TCRdb keeps only in-frame clonotypes and omits some of them. The sample holds about 40,000 clones, over 80% seen once. The sequenced sample was CD4+ or CD8+ T cells sorted from blood, obtained in a trial of the OX40 agonist ivuxolimab. The receptors shown here come from an adult with an advanced solid tumor such as melanoma, head and neck, liver or kidney cancer.

The chain uses TRBV2 and TRBJ1-6; no firm D call. The CDR3 is 13 amino acids. In germline, CDR1 is SNHLY, CDR2 FYNNEI. The V end lost 5 bases, the J end lost 13 bases, and 15 bases lay between the germline ends. Here the CDR3 DNA reads TGTGCCAGCAGTCTATGGGCCAGCCAGCCCCTCCACTTT. This gives the protein CASSLWASQPLHF. The entire variable domain, with the rest obtained from reference TRBV2 and TRBJ1-6, is as follows: EPEVTQTPSHQVTQMGQEVILRCVPISNHLYFYWYRQILGQKVEFLVSFYNNEISEKSEIFDDQFSVERPDGSNFTLKIRSTKLEDSAMYFCASSLWASQPLHFGNGTRLTVT.

CDR3 protein: CASSTHLRGQETQYF. CDR3 DNA sequence: TGTGCCAGCAGCACCCACCTTAGGGGACAAGAGACCCAGTACTTC. The chain uses TRBV9 and TRBJ2-5, with a possible D match to TRBD1 (5 bases). The V and J ends lost 4 bases and 2 bases respectively, with 15 bases between them. The CDR3 has 15 residues. CDR1 SGDLS and CDR2 YYNGEE come from the germline V gene.

Notes on this clone: The junction departs from germline at one end; a sequencing error may be responsible. The V gene is TRBV7-9, the J gene TRBJ1-1, with D unclear. This CDR3 spans 13 amino acids. CDR1 and CDR2 from the germline V gene are SEHNR and FQNEAQ (reference sequence). The CDR3 here is CASSVAEGTEAFF. CDR3 DNA: TGTGCCAGCAGCGTAGCCGAGGGCACTGAAGCTTTCTTT.

Only a few counts were recorded for this clone. The genes are TRBV7-9 and TRBJ2-7; 12 bases match TRBD2. This CDR3 is built from 15 residues. The junction had 9 bases not matched to a gene; V was cut back by 5 bases and J by 7 bases. CDR1 is SEHNR, CDR2 FQNEAQ, per germline (reference sequence). The CDR3 here is CASSLRTSGNREQYF. The DNA for the CDR3 is TGTGCCAGCAGCCTCCGGACTAGCGGGAATCGAGAGCAGTACTTC.

Comments on this clone: A read error may account for a junction end that differs from germline. The chain joins TRBV7-7 to TRBJ2-7, with 8 positions matching TRBD2. Per the germline V gene, CDR1 is SSHAT and CDR2 is FNYEAQ (reference sequence). The CDR3 covers 15 residues. The CDR3 loop reads CASSLGTSGTYEQYF. The CDR3 nucleotides are TGTGCTAGCAGCTTAGGTACTAGCGGAACCTACGAGCAGTACTTC.

The rearrangement uses TRBV7-8 and TRBJ2-1; TRBD2 might be the D (5 bases). The CDR3 runs to 15 residues. The V and J ends lost 6 bases and 0 bases respectively, with 12 bases between them. From germline, CDR1 is SGHVS and CDR2 FQNEAQ. The chain's CDR3 is CASRRAASSYNEQFF. The CDR3 coding sequence is TGTGCCAGCAGGCGAGCGGCCAGCTCCTACAATGAGCAGTTCTTC. The whole variable domain, remainder taken from reference TRBV7-8 and TRBJ2-1, is GAGVSQSPRYKVAKRGQDVALRCDPISGHVSLFWYQQALGQGPEFLTYFQNEAQLDKSGLPSDRFFAERPEGSVSTLKIQRTQQEDSAVYLCASRRAASSYNEQFFGPGTRLTVL.

The chain is built from TRBV7-9 and TRBJ1-3; weak D call: TRBD1 (6 bases). Germline V gene lookup returns CDR1 SEHNR and CDR2 FQNEAQ (reference sequence). With 6 bases removed from V and 0 bases from J, the gap between germline ends came to 12 bases. The CDR3 is made up of 15 amino acids. The CDR3: CASSSHRDSGNTIYF. CDR3 sequence (DNA): TGTGCCAGCAGTTCCCACAGGGACTCTGGAAACACCATATATTTT.

V is TRBV29-1 and J is TRBJ1-1, with D tentatively TRBD1 (6 bases). Germline V gene lookup returns CDR1 SQVTM and CDR2 ANQGSEA. The CDR3 has 14 amino acids. Trimming shortened V by 2 bases and J by 0 bases, and 10 bases separated the two germline ends. The CDR3 loop is CSVEPDRMNTEAFF. The CDR3 DNA is TGCAGCGTTGAACCGGACAGAATGAACACTGAAGCTTTCTTT.

The chain joins TRBV5-1 to TRBJ2-2; perhaps TRBD2 as D (6 bases). The CDR3 extends over 16 amino acids. Germline lookup yields CDR1 SGHRS and CDR2 YFSETQ. V was trimmed by 1 base and J by 1 base, leaving 11 bases between them. CDR3 DNA sequence: TGCGCCAGCAGCTTGATGGAGGGGAGGAACACCGGGGAGCTGTTTTTT. It specifies CASSLMEGRNTGELFF.

The chain has TRBV29-1 and TRBJ1-2; possibly TRBD1 for D (6 bases). The V end was cut by 3 bases, the J end by 6 bases, with 11 bases between. This CDR3 comprises 12 residues. CDR1 is SQVTM, CDR2 ANQGSEA, per germline. The CDR3 spells CSVDRGINGYTF. For the CDR3, the DNA is TGCAGCGTTGACAGGGGTATAAATGGCTACACCTTC.

The chain carries TRBV6-1 and TRBJ1-2, with D perhaps matching TRBD1 (5 bases). The germline V gene has CDR1 MNHNS and CDR2 SASEGT. The CDR3 totals 15 residues. V lost 3 bases, J lost 4 bases, and 15 bases lay in between. Here the CDR3 reads CASSDRRQRGYGYTF. CDR3 bases: TGTGCCAGCAGTGACCGGAGACAAAGGGGCTATGGCTACACCTTC.

In this sample, this clone turned up once. CDR3 nucleotides: TGTGCCAGCAATCTTCTACCTGGAGGTGATACGCAGTATTTT. Its protein is CASNLLPGGDTQYF. The genes are TRBV7-2 and TRBJ2-3; perhaps TRBD2 as D (5 bases). The CDR3 runs 14 residues. CDR1 and CDR2 (germline): SGHTA, FQGNSA. V was trimmed by 7 bases and J by 6 bases, leaving 17 bases between them.

This rearrangement joins TRBV27 to TRBJ2-1; 9 bases agree with TRBD2. From germline, CDR1 is MNHEY and CDR2 SMNVEV (reference sequence). V lost 0 bases, J lost 8 bases, and 8 bases stayed unmatched. The CDR3 runs to 16 residues. CDR3 sequence: CASSLSGLAMWDEQFF. DNA of the CDR3: TGTGCCAGCAGTTTATCGGGACTAGCCATGTGGGATGAGCAGTTCTTC.

V and J are TRBV7-9 and TRBJ2-5; 10 nucleotides align to TRBD1. Germline assignment: CDR1 SEHNR and CDR2 FQNEAQ (reference sequence). Germline trimming cut 3 bases from V and 5 bases from J; bases unmatched to any gene: 9. The CDR3 loop spans 16 amino acids. CDR3 bases: TGTGCCAGCAGCTTTTCCGGGACAGGGGTGGGGGAGACCCAGTACTTC. Its translation: CASSFSGTGVGETQYF.